This T cell receptor (beta chain) was observed in a study of CD8+CD57+ T cells in acquired aplastic anemia. Study as a whole: The average for DNA from sorted CD4+ and CD8+ cells was roughly 3 ug. General observations from the study: Patients had twenty-nine CD8+ CDR3 sequences in common with controls (the shared set).

This clonotype has more than one count but fewer than ten. As yet, its antigen is unknown. Those patients picked for sequencing had displayed CD8+CD57+ cell expansion on flow cytometry. The CDR3 sequence is 14 residues long. V was cut by 5 bases and J by 4 bases, with 13 bases left in between. The germline CDR1 and CDR2 sequences are MGHDK and SYGVNS. Template material for TCR beta VDJ and CDR3 profiling consisted of genomic DNA. Each CDR3 protein is one row after TCRdb ran MiXCR on the reads. The sample shows around 210,000 distinct CDR3 sequences, around three fifths of them seen only once. The sample comprised sorted CD4+, CD8+, or CD8+CD57+ T cells (not recorded which) from PBMCs. The chain links TRBV25-1 to TRBJ2-3; D perhaps matches TRBD1 (6 bases). The source of this sequence is a human donor with aplastic anemia. The CDR3 sequence: CASSRQGIPDTQYF. CDR3 coding DNA: TGTGCCAGCAGTCGCCAGGGGATACCAGATACGCAGTATTTT.